A selection of T cell receptor beta chains follows, all from one sample in a study of shared clonotypes between healthy human individuals. Using immunoSEQ multiplex PCR, the repertoire was profiled, and TCRdb retains in-frame clones only, with some absent. In the table there are a few hundred thousand clones, over 60% of which are singletons. Sequencing input: memory CD4+ T cells sorted from blood. All receptors come from a man aged 25-45 years in good health. The CDR3 runs from the conserved cysteine through the conserved F or W. Fields, in order: CDR3 length, D gene, V gene, J gene, clone size, CDR3 DNA, CDR3 protein. The D gene is left open where the match is weak. Only some rows state a clone size, as once, few, many or a class for expanded clones.

16	TRBD2	TRBV5-1	TRBJ2-7	many	TGCGCCAGCAGCGACGAGGGGCTAGCGGGAGGATACGAGCAGTACTTC	CASSDEGLAGGYEQYF
16	NA	TRBV29-1	TRBJ2-7	NA	TGCAGCGTCGGGGGAATAGAGGGTGGGACTTTGGACGAGCAGTACTTC	CSVGGIEGGTLDEQYF
18	NA	TRBV7-6	TRBJ2-5	NA	TGTGCCAGCAGCACTCCAAGCCTCCAGGACCCCACAAAGGAGACCCAGTACTTC	CASSTPSLQDPTKETQYF
16	TRBD2	TRBV14	TRBJ2-7	NA	TGTGCCAGCAGTCGACTAGCGGGTTTAAGTGTCGGCGAGCAGTACTTC	CASSRLAGLSVGEQYF
16	TRBD2	TRBV29-1	TRBJ2-1	NA	TGCAGCGTTGGTAAGCGGACTAGCGGGAGCTACAATGAGCAGTTCTTC	CSVGKRTSGSYNEQFF
15	NA	TRBV7-8	TRBJ2-5	NA	TGTGCCAGCAGCTTAGAGGTTCTAGCGCTAGAGACCCAGTACTTC	CASSLEVLALETQYF
13	NA	TRBV11-3	TRBJ2-7	few	TGTGCCAGCAGCTTCGGGGATTCCTACGAGCAGTACTTC	CASSFGDSYEQYF
14	NA	TRBV11-3	TRBJ2-5	NA	TGTGCCAGCAGCCATGGACTGCCTGGGGAGACCCAGTACTTC	CASSHGLPGETQYF
11	NA	TRBV2	TRBJ2-7	NA	TGTGCCAGCAGTGAAGTTTCCGAGCAGTACTTC	CASSEVSEQYF
13	TRBD1	TRBV18	TRBJ1-1	NA	TGTGCCAGCTCAACAGGGGAGGACACTGAAGCTTTCTTT	CASSTGEDTEAFF
16	NA	TRBV28	TRBJ2-5	few	TGTGCCAGCAGCAAACCCGGGACTGGCCATTTCGAGACCCAGTACTTC	CASSKPGTGHFETQYF
15	TRBD2	TRBV5-5	TRBJ2-3	few	TGTGCCAGCAGCTTTGTACTAGCGGGAGGAGATACGCAGTATTTT	CASSFVLAGGDTQYF
13	NA	TRBV28	TRBJ1-5	many	TGTGCCAGCAGTTCCGGATTGAGACAGCCCCAGCATTTT	CASSSGLRQPQHF
14	NA	TRBV27	TRBJ1-1	few	TGTGCCACTATAGGCGGGGTATGGGGCACTGAAGCTTTCTTT	CATIGGVWGTEAFF
13	NA	TRBV2	TRBJ1-5	NA	TGTGCCAGCACCCCAGGGAACAATCAGCCCCAGCATTTT	CASTPGNNQPQHF
15	TRBD1	TRBV5-1	TRBJ1-1	NA	TGCGCCAGCAGGACGACAGGGGGGTATGGCACTGAAGCTTTCTTT	CASRTTGGYGTEAFF
13	NA	TRBV10-2	TRBJ1-5	NA	TGCGCCAGCAGTGAAAGGGATAATCAGCCCCAGCATTTT	CASSERDNQPQHF
14	NA	TRBV10-3	TRBJ1-4	few	TGTGCCATCAGACCGACAGGCGGATCGGAAAAACTGTTTTTT	CAIRPTGGSEKLFF
16	TRBD1	TRBV5-1	TRBJ2-6	NA	TGCGCCAGCAGTGGGATGACAGGGTTTGGGGCCAACGTCCTGACTTTC	CASSGMTGFGANVLTF
15	TRBD1	TRBV10-3	TRBJ2-3	NA	TGTGCCATCAGTGAGGCTGGACAGGGGATAGATACGCAGTATTTT	CAISEAGQGIDTQYF
16	NA	TRBV5-6	TRBJ1-5	NA	TGTGCCAGCACCAACGTCAGGGCGGGAGGCAATCAGCCCCAGCATTTT	CASTNVRAGGNQPQHF
12	NA	TRBV2	TRBJ1-4	many	TGTGCCAGCAGGGGGGAAAATGAAAAACTGTTTTTT	CASRGENEKLFF
14	NA	TRBV4-1	TRBJ2-7	NA	TGCGCCAGCAGCCAAGCCGAGAGTCTCTACGAGCAGTACTTC	CASSQAESLYEQYF
12	TRBD2	TRBV28	TRBJ2-1	NA	TGTGCCAGCCGGGGGGGCCCCGCAAAGCAGTTCTTC	CASRGGPAKQFF
13	NA	TRBV19	TRBJ1-5	few	TGTGCCAGTAGGGACAGAACCAATCAGCCCCAGCATTTT	CASRDRTNQPQHF
14	NA	TRBV19	TRBJ1-2	many	TGTGCCAGTAGTATAAACGGGGATAACTATGGCTACACCTTC	CASSINGDNYGYTF
11	NA	TRBV20-1	TRBJ2-5	once	TGCAGTGCTAGGGGAGAGGAGACCCAGTACTTC	CSARGEETQYF
16	TRBD1	TRBV11-2	TRBJ2-1	many	TGTGCCAGCAGTTCCGATCGGGACAGGGGGCCAAATGAGCAGTTCTTC	CASSSDRDRGPNEQFF
17	TRBD1	TRBV15	TRBJ2-7	NA	TGTGCCACCAGCACCGCCCAAGACAGGGGCCCTAAATACGAGCAGTACTTC	CATSTAQDRGPKYEQYF
15	TRBD2	TRBV19	TRBJ2-4	once	TGTGCCAGTAGGGTGACTAGCCTAGCCAAAAACATTCAGTACTTC	CASRVTSLAKNIQYF
15	TRBD1	TRBV6-6	TRBJ2-7	NA	TGTGCCAGCAAGAAGCGAACAGGGGGCACCTTCGAGCAGTACTTC	CASKKRTGGTFEQYF
16	TRBD2	TRBV7-9	TRBJ2-1	NA	TGTGCCAGCAGCTTAGCCCTAGCGGGAGTCTACAATGAGCAGTTCTTC	CASSLALAGVYNEQFF
14	NA	TRBV7-2	TRBJ1-1	NA	TGTGCCAGCAGCTGGGCCTATAGTGGCACTGAAGCTTTCTTT	CASSWAYSGTEAFF
14	NA	TRBV29-1	TRBJ1-2	NA	TGCAGCGTTTACCCCCGACAGGAGACCTATGGCTACACCTTC	CSVYPRQETYGYTF
12	NA	TRBV28	TRBJ2-2	NA	TGTGCCAGCAGTTTAGGCGTCGGGGAGCTGTTTTTT	CASSLGVGELFF